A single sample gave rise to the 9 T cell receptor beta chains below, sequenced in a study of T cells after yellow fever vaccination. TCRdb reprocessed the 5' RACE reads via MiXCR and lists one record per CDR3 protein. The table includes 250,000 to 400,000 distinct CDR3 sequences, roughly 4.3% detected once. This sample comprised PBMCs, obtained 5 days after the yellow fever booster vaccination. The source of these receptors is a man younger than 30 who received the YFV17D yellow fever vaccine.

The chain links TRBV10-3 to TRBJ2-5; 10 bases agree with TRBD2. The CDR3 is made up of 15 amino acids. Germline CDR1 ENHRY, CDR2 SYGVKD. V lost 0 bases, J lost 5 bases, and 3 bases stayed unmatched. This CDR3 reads CAISESGLAIETQYF. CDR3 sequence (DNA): TGTGCCATCAGTGAGTCGGGACTAGCGATTGAGACCCAGTACTTC.

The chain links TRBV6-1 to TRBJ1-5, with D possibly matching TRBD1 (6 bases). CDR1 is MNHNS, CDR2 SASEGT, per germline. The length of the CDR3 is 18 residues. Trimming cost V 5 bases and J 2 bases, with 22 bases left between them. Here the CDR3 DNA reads TGTGCCAGCAGTCCGTGGGGGGGGGGCGCGAGGGGCAATCAGCCCCAGCATTTT. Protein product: CASSPWGGGARGNQPQHF.

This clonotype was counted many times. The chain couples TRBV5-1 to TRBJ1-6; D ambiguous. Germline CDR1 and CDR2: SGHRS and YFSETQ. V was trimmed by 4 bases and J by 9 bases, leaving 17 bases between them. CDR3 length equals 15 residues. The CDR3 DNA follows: TGCGCCAGCAGCGCCGGGCTGGGATCGAGTTCACCCCTCCACTTT. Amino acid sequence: CASSAGLGSSSPLHF. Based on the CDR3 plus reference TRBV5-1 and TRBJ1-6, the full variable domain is KAGVTQTPRYLIKTRGQQVTLSCSPISGHRSVSWYQQTPGQGLQFLFEYFSETQRNKGNFPGRFSGRQFSNSRSEMNVSTLELGDSALYLCASSAGLGSSSPLHFGNGTRLTVT.

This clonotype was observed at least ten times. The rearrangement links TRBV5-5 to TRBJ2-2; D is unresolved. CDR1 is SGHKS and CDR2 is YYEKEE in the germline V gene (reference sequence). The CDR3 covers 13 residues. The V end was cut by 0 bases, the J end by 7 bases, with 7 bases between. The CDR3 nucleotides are TGTGCCAGCAGCTTGGTGCTGATCGGGGAGCTGTTTTTT. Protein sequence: CASSLVLIGELFF.

The CDR3 nucleotides are TGCGCCAGCAGCTTGATGCAGACAAACACTGAAGCTTTCTTT. Its translation is CASSLMQTNTEAFF. The V call is TRBV5-1, the J call TRBJ1-1; D is uncertain. V gave up 1 base and J gave up 2 bases, with 9 bases separating them. CDR1 is SGHRS, CDR2 YFSETQ, per germline. This CDR3 comprises 14 residues.

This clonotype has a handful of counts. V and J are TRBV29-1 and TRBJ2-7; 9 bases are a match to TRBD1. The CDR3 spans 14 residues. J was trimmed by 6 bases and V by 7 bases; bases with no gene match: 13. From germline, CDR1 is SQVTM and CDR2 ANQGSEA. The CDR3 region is CSAGTPGQGTEQYF. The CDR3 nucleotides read TGCAGCGCTGGGACTCCGGGACAGGGAACCGAGCAGTACTTC.

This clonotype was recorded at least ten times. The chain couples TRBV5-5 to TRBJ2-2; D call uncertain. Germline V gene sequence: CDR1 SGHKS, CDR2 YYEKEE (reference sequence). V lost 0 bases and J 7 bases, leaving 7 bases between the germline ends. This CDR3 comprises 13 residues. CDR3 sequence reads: CASSLDLHGELFF. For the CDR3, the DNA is TGTGCCAGCAGCTTGGATCTCCACGGGGAGCTGTTTTTT.

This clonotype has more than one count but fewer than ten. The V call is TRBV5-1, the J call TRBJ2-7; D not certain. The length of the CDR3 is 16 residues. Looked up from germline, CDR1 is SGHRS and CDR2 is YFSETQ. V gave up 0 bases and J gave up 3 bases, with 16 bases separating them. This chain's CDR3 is CASSLDSWGWDYEQYF. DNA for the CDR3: TGCGCCAGCAGCTTGGACAGTTGGGGTTGGGACTACGAGCAGTACTTC.

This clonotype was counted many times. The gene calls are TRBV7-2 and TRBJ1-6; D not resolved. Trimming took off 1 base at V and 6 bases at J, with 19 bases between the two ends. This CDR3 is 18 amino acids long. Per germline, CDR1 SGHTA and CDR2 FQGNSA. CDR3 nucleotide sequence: TGTGCCAGCAGCTTAGGGATCATCCCGGACCTGGGTAATTCACCCCTCCACTTT. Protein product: CASSLGIIPDLGNSPLHF.